The 4 T cell receptor beta chains in this list originate from one sample, sequenced in a study of shared clonotypes between healthy human individuals. The table came from immunoSEQ multiplex PCR; TCRdb's copy has only in-frame clones and leaves some out. This sample yields about 490,000 clones, of which around 78% are seen a single time; roughly 13% belongs to the top ten. Sequenced sample: PBMCs. All receptors derive from a middle-aged woman in good health. Some clones in this sample may be carry-over from other donors' samples.

In its sample, this clone was seen a few times. At one end, the junction sequence differs from germline, possibly due to a read error. The rearrangement joins TRBV7-7 to TRBJ2-7, with D perhaps TRBD1 (7 bases). This CDR3 spans 15 amino acids. CDR1 and CDR2 from the germline V gene are SSHAT and FNYEAQ (reference sequence). CDR3 DNA: TGTGCTAGCAGCCCCCTTCAGGGGGGAAGTGACGAGCAGTACTTC. Residues: CASSPLQGGSDEQYF. The full variable domain, completed using reference TRBV7-7 and TRBJ2-7, is GAGVSQSPRYKVTKRGQDVTLRCDPISSHATLYWYQQALGQGPEFLTYFNYEAQPDKSGLPSDRFSAERPEGSISTLTIQRTEQRDSAMYRCASSPLQGGSDEQYFGPGTRLTVT.

The gene calls are TRBV7-9 and TRBJ2-2; 9 bases fit TRBD1. Per germline, CDR1 SEHNR and CDR2 FQNEAQ (reference sequence). J lost 2 bases, V lost 5 bases, and 6 bases had no gene match. The CDR3 is made up of 16 amino acids. CDR3 in DNA: TGTGCCAGCAGCCCTGACAGGGGGGGAAACACCGGGGAGCTGTTTTTT. It codes for CASSPDRGGNTGELFF.

J is TRBJ2-2 and V is TRBV29-1, with 8 bases that match TRBD1. Germline assignment: CDR1 SQVTM and CDR2 ANQGSEA. The CDR3 loop spans 13 amino acids. The V and J ends lost 6 bases and 4 bases, in that order; junction bases with no gene match: 4. The CDR3 DNA reads as TGCAGCGTAATGGGACAGGCCACCGGGGAGCTGTTTTTT. Protein: CSVMGQATGELFF.

The chain joins TRBV7-6 to TRBJ2-3, with a weak D call TRBD2 (6 bases). Germline V CDR1 and CDR2: SGHVS, FNYEAQ. The CDR3 extends over 14 amino acids. Trimming left V 5 bases short and J 6 bases short, with 15 bases between. CDR3 in amino acids: CASSSRDSGDTQYF. The CDR3 region has the DNA TGTGCCAGCAGCAGTCGGGACTCAGGGGATACGCAGTATTTT. The full variable domain, rest sourced from reference TRBV7-6 and TRBJ2-3, is GAGVSQSPRYKVTKRGQDVALRCDPISGHVSLYWYRQALGQGPEFLTYFNYEAQQDKSGLPNDRFSAERPEGSISTLTIQRTEQRDSAMYRCASSSRDSGDTQYFGPGTRLTVL.